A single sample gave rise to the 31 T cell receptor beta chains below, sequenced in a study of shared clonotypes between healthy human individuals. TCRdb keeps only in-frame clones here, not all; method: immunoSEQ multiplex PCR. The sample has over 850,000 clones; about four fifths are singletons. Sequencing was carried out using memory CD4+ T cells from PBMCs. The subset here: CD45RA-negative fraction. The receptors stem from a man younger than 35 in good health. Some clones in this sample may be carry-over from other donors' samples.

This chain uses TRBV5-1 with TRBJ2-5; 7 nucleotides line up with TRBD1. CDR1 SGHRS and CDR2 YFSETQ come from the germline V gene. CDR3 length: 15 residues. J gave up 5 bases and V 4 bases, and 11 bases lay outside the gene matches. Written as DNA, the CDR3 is TGCGCCAGCAGCCTCCCGGGACAGACCGCGGAGACCCAGTACTTC. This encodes CASSLPGQTAETQYF.

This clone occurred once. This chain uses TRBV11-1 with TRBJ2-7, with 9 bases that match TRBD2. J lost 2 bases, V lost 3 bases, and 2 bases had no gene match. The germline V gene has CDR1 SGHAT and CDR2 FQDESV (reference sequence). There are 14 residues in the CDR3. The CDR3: CASSFLAGTYEQYF. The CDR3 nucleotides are TGTGCCAGCAGCTTCCTAGCGGGAACCTACGAGCAGTACTTC.

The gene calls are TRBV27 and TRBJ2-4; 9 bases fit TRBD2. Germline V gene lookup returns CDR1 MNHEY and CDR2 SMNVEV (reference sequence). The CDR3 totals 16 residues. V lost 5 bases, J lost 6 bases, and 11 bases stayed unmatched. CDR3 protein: CASSPVSGSRGNIQYF. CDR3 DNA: TGTGCCAGCAGTCCCGTTAGCGGGAGTAGAGGAAACATTCAGTACTTC.

CDR3 in amino acids: CASSYTVKQGPNQPQHF. The CDR3 region has the DNA TGTGCCAGCAGCTACACTGTTAAACAGGGGCCTAATCAGCCCCAGCATTTT. The rearrangement joins TRBV21-1 to TRBJ1-5; the D call TRBD1 from the table was never checked on the DNA. TRBV21-1 represents a pseudogene. This CDR3 contains 17 residues.

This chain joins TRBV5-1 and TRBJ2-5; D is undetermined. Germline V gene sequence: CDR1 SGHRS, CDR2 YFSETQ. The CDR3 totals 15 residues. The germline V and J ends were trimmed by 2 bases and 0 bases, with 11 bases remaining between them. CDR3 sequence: CASSLPAAHQETQYF. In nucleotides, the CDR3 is TGCGCCAGCAGCTTACCAGCAGCTCACCAAGAGACCCAGTACTTC.

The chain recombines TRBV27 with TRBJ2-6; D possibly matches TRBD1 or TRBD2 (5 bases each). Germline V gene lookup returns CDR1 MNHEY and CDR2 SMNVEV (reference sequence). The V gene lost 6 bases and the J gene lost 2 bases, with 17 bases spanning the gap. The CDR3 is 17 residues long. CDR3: CASSLEGLSTGANVLTF. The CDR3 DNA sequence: TGTGCCAGCAGCTTAGAGGGGCTCAGCACTGGGGCCAACGTCCTGACTTTC. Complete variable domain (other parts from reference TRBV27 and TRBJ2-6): EAQVTQNPRYLITVTGKKLTVTCSQNMNHEYMSWYRQDPGLGLRQIYYSMNVEVTDKGDVPEGYKVSRKEKRNFPLILESPSPNQTSLYFCASSLEGLSTGANVLTFGAGSRLTVL.

In nucleotides, the CDR3 is TGTGCCAGCAGTTCCCGCCTCAGGGGTGCCCCTGAAAAACTGTTTTTT. Its protein product is CASSSRLRGAPEKLFF. The V gene is TRBV28, the J gene TRBJ1-4; D perhaps matches TRBD1 (6 bases). Germline-derived CDR1 and CDR2 are MDHEN and SYDVKM. The CDR3 covers 16 residues. Trimming removed 4 bases at V and 7 bases at J, with 19 bases between.

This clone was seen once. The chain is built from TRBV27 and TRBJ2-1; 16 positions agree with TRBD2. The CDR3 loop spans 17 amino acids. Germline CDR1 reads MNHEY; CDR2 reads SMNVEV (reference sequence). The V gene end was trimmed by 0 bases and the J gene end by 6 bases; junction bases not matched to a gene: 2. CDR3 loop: CASSLSGTSGRVNEQFF. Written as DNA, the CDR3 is TGTGCCAGCAGTTTATCGGGGACTAGCGGGAGGGTCAATGAGCAGTTCTTC.

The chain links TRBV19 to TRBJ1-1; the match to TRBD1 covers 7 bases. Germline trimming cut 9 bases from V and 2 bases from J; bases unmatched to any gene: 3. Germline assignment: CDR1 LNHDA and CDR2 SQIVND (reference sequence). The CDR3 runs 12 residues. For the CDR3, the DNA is TGTGCCAGCCGGGACAGAAACACTGAAGCTTTCTTT. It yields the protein CASRDRNTEAFF.

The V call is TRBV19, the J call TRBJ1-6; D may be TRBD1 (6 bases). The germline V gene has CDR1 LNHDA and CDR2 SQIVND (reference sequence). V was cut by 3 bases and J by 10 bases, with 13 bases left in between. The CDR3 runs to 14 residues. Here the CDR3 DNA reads TGTGCCAGTAGTATCGGGGGGCCCGCCTCACCCCTCCACTTT. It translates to CASSIGGPASPLHF.

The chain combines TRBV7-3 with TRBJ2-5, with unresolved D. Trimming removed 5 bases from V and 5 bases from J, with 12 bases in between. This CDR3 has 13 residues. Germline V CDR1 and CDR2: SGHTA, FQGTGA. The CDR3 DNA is TGTGCCAGCAGCACCCGGTTGGGGGAGACCCAGTACTTC. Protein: CASSTRLGETQYF. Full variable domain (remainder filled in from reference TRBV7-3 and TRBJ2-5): GAGVSQTPSNKVTEKGKYVELRCDPISGHTALYWYRQSLGQGPEFLIYFQGTGAADDSGLPNDRFFAVRPEGSVSTLKIQRTERGDSAVYLCASSTRLGETQYFGPGTRLLVL.

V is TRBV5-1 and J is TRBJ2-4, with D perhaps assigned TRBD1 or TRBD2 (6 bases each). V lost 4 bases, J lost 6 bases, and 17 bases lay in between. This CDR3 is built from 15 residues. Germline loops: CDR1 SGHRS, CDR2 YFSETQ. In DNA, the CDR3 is TGCGCCAGCAGCCTCGATCCGAGGGGGGCAAACATTCAGTACTTC. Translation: CASSLDPRGANIQYF.

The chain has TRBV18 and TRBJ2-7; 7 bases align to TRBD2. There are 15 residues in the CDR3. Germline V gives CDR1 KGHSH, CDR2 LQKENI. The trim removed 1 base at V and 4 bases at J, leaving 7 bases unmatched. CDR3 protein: CASSPQSGTQYEQYF. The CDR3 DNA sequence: TGTGCCAGCTCACCACAAAGCGGGACCCAATACGAGCAGTACTTC.

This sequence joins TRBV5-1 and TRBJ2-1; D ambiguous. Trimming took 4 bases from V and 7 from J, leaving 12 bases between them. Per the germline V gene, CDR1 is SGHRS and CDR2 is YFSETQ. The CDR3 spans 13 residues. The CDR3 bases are TGCGCCAGCAGCCCGGGTTGGGGAAATGAGCAGTTCTTC. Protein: CASSPGWGNEQFF.

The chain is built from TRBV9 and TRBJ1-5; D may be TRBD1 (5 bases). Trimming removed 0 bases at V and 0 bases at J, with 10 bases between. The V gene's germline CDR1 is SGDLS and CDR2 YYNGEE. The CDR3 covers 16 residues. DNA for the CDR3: TGTGCCAGCAGCGTAGGGGCCGGGACTAGCAATCAGCCCCAGCATTTT. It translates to CASSVGAGTSNQPQHF. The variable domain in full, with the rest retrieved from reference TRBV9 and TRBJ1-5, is DSGVTQTPKHLITATGQRVTLRCSPRSGDLSVYWYQQSLDQGLQFLIQYYNGEERAKGNILERFSAQQFPDLHSELNLSSLELGDSALYFCASSVGAGTSNQPQHFGDGTRLSIL.

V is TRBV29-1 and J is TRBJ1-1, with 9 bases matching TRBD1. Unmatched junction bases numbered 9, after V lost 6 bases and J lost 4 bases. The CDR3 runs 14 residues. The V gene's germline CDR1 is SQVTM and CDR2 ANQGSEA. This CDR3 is CSVATQGARTEAFF. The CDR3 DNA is TGCAGCGTGGCCACACAGGGGGCGCGCACTGAAGCTTTCTTT.

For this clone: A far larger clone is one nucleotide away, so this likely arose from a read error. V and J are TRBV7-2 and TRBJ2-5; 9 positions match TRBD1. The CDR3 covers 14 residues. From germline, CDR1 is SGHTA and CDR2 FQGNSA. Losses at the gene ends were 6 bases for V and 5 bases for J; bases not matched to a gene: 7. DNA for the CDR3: TGTGCCAGCAGGAACAGGGGGCTAGGGGAGACCCAGTACTTC. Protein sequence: CASRNRGLGETQYF.

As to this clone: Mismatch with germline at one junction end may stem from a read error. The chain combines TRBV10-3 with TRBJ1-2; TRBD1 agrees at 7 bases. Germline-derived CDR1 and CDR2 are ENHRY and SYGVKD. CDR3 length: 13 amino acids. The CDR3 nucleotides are TGTGCCATCCGTGAACAGGGGTTACATGGCTACACCTTC. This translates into CAIREQGLHGYTF.

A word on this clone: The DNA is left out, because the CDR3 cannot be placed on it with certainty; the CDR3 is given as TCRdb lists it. The CDR3 sequence: CASSISVHTEAFF. The chain carries TRBV19 and TRBJ1-1. The CDR3 extends over 13 residues, inclusive of both ends. Per germline, CDR1 LNHDA and CDR2 SQIVND (reference sequence).

The CDR3 sequence: CASSGRLVGYNEQFF. In DNA form, the CDR3 reads TGTGCCAGCAGCGGGCGACTAGTGGGCTACAATGAGCAGTTCTTC. The V and J genes are TRBV7-3 and TRBJ2-1; D is possibly TRBD2 (6 bases). Trimming removed 5 bases from V and 3 bases from J, with 14 bases in between. CDR3 size: 15 residues. Germline V gives CDR1 SGHTA, CDR2 FQGTGA.

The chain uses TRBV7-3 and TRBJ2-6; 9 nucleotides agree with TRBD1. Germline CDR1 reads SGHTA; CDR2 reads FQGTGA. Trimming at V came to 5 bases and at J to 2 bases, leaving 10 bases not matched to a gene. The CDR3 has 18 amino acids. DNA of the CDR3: TGTGCCAGCAGCCCGGGGGGACAGGGAGCCCCTGGGGCCAACGTCCTGACTTTC. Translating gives CASSPGGQGAPGANVLTF.

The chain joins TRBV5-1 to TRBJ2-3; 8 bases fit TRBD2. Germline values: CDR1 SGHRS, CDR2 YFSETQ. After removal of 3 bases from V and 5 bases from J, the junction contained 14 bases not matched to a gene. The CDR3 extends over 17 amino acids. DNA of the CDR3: TGCGCCAGCAGCTCCTTAGGACGATCACTAGCGGTAGATACGCAGTATTTT. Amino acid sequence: CASSSLGRSLAVDTQYF. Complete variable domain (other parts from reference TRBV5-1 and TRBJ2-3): KAGVTQTPRYLIKTRGQQVTLSCSPISGHRSVSWYQQTPGQGLQFLFEYFSETQRNKGNFPGRFSGRQFSNSRSEMNVSTLELGDSALYLCASSSLGRSLAVDTQYFGPGTRLTVL.

As DNA, the CDR3 is TGTGCCAGCAGTGGATTACCTTACGAGCAGTACTTC. Translated, it gives CASSGLPYEQYF. This sequence joins TRBV28 and TRBJ2-7, with D unclear. The CDR3 length is 12 residues. V was clipped by 5 bases and J by 4 bases, with 9 bases between them. Looked up from germline, CDR1 is MDHEN and CDR2 is SYDVKM.

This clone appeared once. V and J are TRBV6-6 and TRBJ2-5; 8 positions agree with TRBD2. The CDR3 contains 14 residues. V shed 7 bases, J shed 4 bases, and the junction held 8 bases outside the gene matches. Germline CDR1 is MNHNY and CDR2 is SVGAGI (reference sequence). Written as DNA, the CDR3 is TGTGCCAGCACCACGGGGGGGCTGGGAGAGACCCAGTACTTC. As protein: CASTTGGLGETQYF.

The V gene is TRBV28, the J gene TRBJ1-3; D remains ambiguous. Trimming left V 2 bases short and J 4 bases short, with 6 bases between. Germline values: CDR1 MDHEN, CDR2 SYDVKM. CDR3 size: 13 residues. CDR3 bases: TGTGCCAGCAGTTTACAAGTCGGAAACACCATATATTTT. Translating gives CASSLQVGNTIYF.

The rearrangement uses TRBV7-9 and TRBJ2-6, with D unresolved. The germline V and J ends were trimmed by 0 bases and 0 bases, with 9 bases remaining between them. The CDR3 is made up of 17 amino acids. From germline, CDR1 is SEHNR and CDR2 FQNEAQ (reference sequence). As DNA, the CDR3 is TGTGCCAGCAGCTTAGCACCACGGCGCTCTGGGGCCAACGTCCTGACTTTC. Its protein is CASSLAPRRSGANVLTF.

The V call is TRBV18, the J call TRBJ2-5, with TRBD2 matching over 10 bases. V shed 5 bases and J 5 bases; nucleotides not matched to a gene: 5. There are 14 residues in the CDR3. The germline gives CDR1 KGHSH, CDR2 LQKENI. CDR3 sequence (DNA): TGTGCCAGCTCAGACCTAGCGGGAGCCGAGACCCAGTACTTC. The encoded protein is CASSDLAGAETQYF.

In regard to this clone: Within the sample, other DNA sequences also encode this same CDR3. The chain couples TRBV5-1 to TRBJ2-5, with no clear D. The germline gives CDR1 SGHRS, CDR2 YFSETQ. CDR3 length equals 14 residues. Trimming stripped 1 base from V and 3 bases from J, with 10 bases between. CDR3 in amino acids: CASSLIRLEETQYF. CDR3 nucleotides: TGCGCCAGCAGCTTGATTAGGTTAGAAGAGACCCAGTACTTC.

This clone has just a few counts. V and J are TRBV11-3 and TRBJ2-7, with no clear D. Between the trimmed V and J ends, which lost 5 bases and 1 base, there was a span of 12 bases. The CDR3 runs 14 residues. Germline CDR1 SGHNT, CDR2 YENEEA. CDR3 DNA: TGTGCCAGCAGCCCCGCCGCCATTTCCTACGAGCAGTACTTC. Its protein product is CASSPAAISYEQYF.

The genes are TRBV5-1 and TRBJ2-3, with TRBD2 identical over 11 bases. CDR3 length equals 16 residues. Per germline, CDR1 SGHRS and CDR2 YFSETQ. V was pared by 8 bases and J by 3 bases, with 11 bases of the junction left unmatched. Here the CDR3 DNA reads TGCGCCAGTACAGATTATCTAGCGGGAGGTACAGATACGCAGTATTTT. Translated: CASTDYLAGGTDTQYF.

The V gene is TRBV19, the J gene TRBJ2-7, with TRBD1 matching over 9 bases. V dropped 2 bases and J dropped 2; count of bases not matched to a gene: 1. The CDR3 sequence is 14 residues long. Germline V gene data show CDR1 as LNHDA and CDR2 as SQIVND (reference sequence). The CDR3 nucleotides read TGTGCCAGTAGTATATGGGACAGGGCCTACGAGCAGTACTTC. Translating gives CASSIWDRAYEQYF.